The 17 T cell receptor beta chains given below trace back to one sample, sequenced in a study of blood T cells in healthy people across ages. It was with a sample-barcoded 5' primer and a J-beta primer mix that a second PCR of roughly 7 to 12 cycles was run. From the 5' RACE reads, TCRdb called clonotypes with MiXCR, one entry per CDR3 protein. The sample contains some 1.5 million distinct CDR3 sequences, roughly 43% of which appear only once. The material sequenced was blood. The receptors were gathered from a woman between 18 and 29 years old in good health.

The CDR3 region is CASSLHGGTGELFF. The DNA of the CDR3 is TGTGCCAGCAGCCTACATGGTGGGACCGGGGAGCTGTTTTTT. The V and J genes are TRBV7-9 and TRBJ2-2; D gene uncertain. The ends were cut back, 5 bases at V and 5 bases at J, with 12 bases in the middle. Looked up from germline, CDR1 is SEHNR and CDR2 is FQNEAQ (reference sequence). The CDR3 has 14 amino acids.

V usage is TRBV7-2 and J usage is TRBJ2-3, with a tentative D call TRBD2 (6 bases). Germline V gene lookup returns CDR1 SGHTA and CDR2 FQGNSA. Trimming stripped 5 bases from V and 6 bases from J, with 18 bases between. This CDR3 has 15 residues. The CDR3: CASSLGSTKIDTQYF. CDR3 coding DNA: TGTGCCAGCAGCCTCGGGAGTACCAAGATTGATACGCAGTATTTT.

This clonotype came up many times. This chain connects TRBV24-1 to TRBJ2-5; D uncertain. The V gene's germline CDR1 is KGHDR and CDR2 SFDVKD. Trimming removed 0 bases at V and 5 bases at J, with 0 bases between. This CDR3 is built from 11 residues. Here the CDR3 DNA reads TGTGCCACCAGTGATTTGGAGACCCAGTACTTC. Translated: CATSDLETQYF.

The genes are TRBV7-3 and TRBJ2-3; 8 bases align to TRBD2. V shed 4 bases and J 4 bases; nucleotides not matched to a gene: 7. This CDR3 spans 15 amino acids. Germline V CDR1 and CDR2: SGHTA, FQGTGA. CDR3 DNA sequence: TGTGCCAGCAGCTCATCGGGAGGGCCTTCAGATACGCAGTATTTT. Translated, it gives CASSSSGGPSDTQYF.

This clonotype was counted between two and nine times. V usage is TRBV25-1 and J usage is TRBJ2-7; D is possibly TRBD1 (5 bases). V dropped 6 bases and J dropped 3 bases, with 12 bases sitting between them. There are 13 residues in the CDR3. Germline V gives CDR1 MGHDK, CDR2 SYGVNS. CDR3 DNA: TGTGCCAGCAGGGGGCAGGTTAACTACGAGCAGTACTTC. As protein: CASRGQVNYEQYF.

CDR3 nucleotide sequence: TGTGCCAGCAGTAACAGTGGTCCCGGGGAGCTGTTTTTT. This gives the protein CASSNSGPGELFF. V is TRBV6-2 or TRBV6-3 and J is TRBJ2-2, with D hard to call. The germline V and J ends were trimmed by 5 bases and 6 bases, with 10 bases remaining between them. The germline gives CDR1 MNHEY, CDR2 SVGEGT. CDR3 length: 13 residues.

This clonotype was picked up a small number of times. The CDR3 region has the DNA TGTGCCAGCAGCTTCCAGACAGGGGTGAGCGAGCAGTACTTC. Amino acid sequence: CASSFQTGVSEQYF. The chain combines TRBV7-2 with TRBJ2-7, with TRBD1 matching over 8 bases. Germline loops: CDR1 SGHTA, CDR2 FQGNSA. Trimming at V came to 3 bases and at J to 6 bases, leaving 7 bases not matched to a gene. This CDR3 is 14 amino acids long. Together with reference TRBV7-2 and TRBJ2-7, the CDR3 gives the full variable domain: GAGVSQSPSNKVTEKGKDVELRCDPISGHTALYWYRQSLGQGLEFLIYFQGNSAPDKSGLPSDRFSAERTGGSVSTLTIQRTQQEDSAVYLCASSFQTGVSEQYFGPGTRLTVT.

This clonotype occurred a few times. The V gene is TRBV11-2, the J gene TRBJ1-1; possible D gene TRBD1, 6 bases. CDR3 length: 15 residues. Trimming removed 3 bases at V and 5 bases at J, with 16 bases between. CDR1 and CDR2 from the germline V gene are SGHAT and FQNNGV. CDR3 sequence (DNA): TGTGCCAGCAGCTTGGTGGGGGGGCTGGGAACTGAAGCTTTCTTT. As protein: CASSLVGGLGTEAFF.

This chain connects TRBV4-3 to TRBJ1-4; D gene uncertain. The CDR3 is made up of 14 amino acids. Germline loops: CDR1 LGHNA, CDR2 YSLEER. The V gene lost 0 bases and the J gene lost 8 bases, with 10 bases spanning the gap. The CDR3 is CASSQDRLAEKLFF. The CDR3 nucleotides are TGCGCCAGCAGCCAAGATCGATTGGCGGAAAAACTGTTTTTT.

V and J are TRBV4-1 and TRBJ2-2; 7 bases align to TRBD1. There are 15 residues in the CDR3. V dropped 6 bases and J dropped 0; count of bases not matched to a gene: 4. CDR1 and CDR2 (germline): MGHRA, YSYEKL. The CDR3 loop is CASRMTGTNTGELFF. In DNA form, the CDR3 reads TGCGCCAGCAGAATGACAGGGACGAACACCGGGGAGCTGTTTTTT.

This clonotype was seen a handful of times. This sequence joins TRBV6-6 and TRBJ1-2; TRBD1 matches 8 bases. The CDR3 extends over 15 amino acids. Germline values: CDR1 MNHNY, CDR2 SVGAGI (reference sequence). After removal of 4 bases from V and 3 bases from J, the junction contained 7 bases not matched to a gene. CDR3 bases: TGTGCCAGCAGTTTGAGACAGGGGCAACACTATGGCTACACCTTC. Encoded protein: CASSLRQGQHYGYTF.

The V and J genes are TRBV5-1 and TRBJ2-1; 12 nucleotides agree with TRBD2. Germline V CDR1 and CDR2: SGHRS, YFSETQ. There are 20 residues in the CDR3. Losses at the gene ends were 2 bases for V and 4 bases for J; bases not matched to a gene: 16. The CDR3 DNA is TGCGCCAGCAGCTTCAATGGTCAGGCTAGCGGGGGGGCAAGATACAATGAGCAGTTCTTC. Translation: CASSFNGQASGGARYNEQFF.

The chain couples TRBV6-1 to TRBJ1-2, with D possibly matching TRBD1 (5 bases). In germline, CDR1 is MNHNS, CDR2 SASEGT. V lost 4 bases and J lost 4, with 13 bases in between. There are 14 residues in the CDR3. In nucleotides, the CDR3 is TGTGCCAGCAGTGCCCGATCGGGGGGCTATGGCTACACCTTC. The encoded protein is CASSARSGGYGYTF.

As concerns this clonotype: This likely stems from a read error, as it lies one base from a far larger clone. The V and J genes are TRBV5-1 and TRBJ2-1, with D possibly TRBD2 on 5 matching bases. The V end was cut by 0 bases, the J end by 4 bases, with 11 bases between. This CDR3 is 15 amino acids long. CDR1 and CDR2 from the germline V gene are SGHRS and YFSETQ. The CDR3 DNA is TGCGCCAGCAGCTTGGGACGAGCGGATTACAATGAGCAGTTCTTC. This encodes CASSLGRADYNEQFF.

The chain carries TRBV21-1 and TRBJ2-1; the table's TRBD1 call for D was not verified on the DNA. TRBV21-1 is assigned pseudogene status. The CDR3 spans 14 residues. CDR3 bases: TGTGCCAGCAACGCGACAGGAGCGTACAGTGAGCAGTTCTTC. It specifies CASNATGAYSEQFF.

This clonotype was detected only a few times. J is TRBJ2-1 and V is TRBV7-2; TRBD2 agrees at 8 bases. V lost 2 bases to trimming and J lost 8 bases; unmatched junction nucleotides: 8. Germline V CDR1 and CDR2: SGHTA, FQGNSA. There are 15 residues in the CDR3. The CDR3 DNA follows: TGTGCCAGCAGCTTAATGCCTAGCGGGTACGATGAGCAGTTCTTC. It translates to CASSLMPSGYDEQFF.

This CDR3 is CASGLPRDSNYGYTF. The CDR3 DNA reads as TGTGCTAGTGGTTTGCCCAGAGACAGCAACTATGGCTACACCTTC. The chain couples TRBV12-5 to TRBJ1-2; TRBD1 might be the D (5 bases). The ends were cut back, 2 bases at V and 2 bases at J, with 12 bases in the middle. Looked up from germline, CDR1 is LGHNT and CDR2 is FRNRAP. CDR3 size: 15 residues.